Following are 9 T cell receptor beta chains from one sample sequenced in a study of T cells in Graves' hyperthyroidism and ophthalmopathy. RNA transcripts gave rise to amplified TCR beta CDR3 regions. The primer set for the first-round RT-PCR of the TCR CDR3 was HTBI. TCRdb ran MiXCR on the multiplex PCR reads and lists one entry per CDR3 protein. The repertoire consists of approximately 690,000 distinct CDR3 sequences, with about 15% occurring once and the leading ten covering about 12%. Sequenced sample: blood. The receptors derive from a woman aged 45-59 years with Graves' ophthalmopathy.

The V and J genes are TRBV7-2 and TRBJ2-2, with TRBD2 as a possible D gene (6 bases). The CDR3 runs 15 residues. Germline V gives CDR1 SGHTA, CDR2 FQGNSA. Trimming took off 5 bases at V and 2 bases at J, with 12 bases between the two ends. DNA of the CDR3: TGTGCCAGCAGCCGGACTATCGTAAACACCGGGGAGCTGTTTTTT. Encoded protein: CASSRTIVNTGELFF.

This clonotype was counted ten times or more. The rearrangement joins TRBV7-2 to TRBJ2-1, with no clear D. The V end was cut by 1 base, the J end by 0 bases, with 7 bases between. The CDR3 has 15 residues. Germline V lookup: CDR1 SGHTA, CDR2 FQGNSA. The chain's CDR3 is CASSLDGPSYNEQFF. For the CDR3, the DNA is TGTGCCAGCAGCTTAGACGGTCCCTCCTACAATGAGCAGTTCTTC. Drawing the rest from reference TRBV7-2 and TRBJ2-1, the complete variable domain is GAGVSQSPSNKVTEKGKDVELRCDPISGHTALYWYRQSLGQGLEFLIYFQGNSAPDKSGLPSDRFSAERTGGSVSTLTIQRTQQEDSAVYLCASSLDGPSYNEQFFGPGTRLTVL.

The chain employs TRBV19 and TRBJ1-1, with D maybe TRBD1 (6 bases). The CDR3 loop spans 13 amino acids. Germline V gene lookup returns CDR1 LNHDA and CDR2 SQIVND (reference sequence). The V end was cut by 1 base, the J end by 11 bases, with 14 bases between. This CDR3 reads CASSIVLNRDAFF. CDR3 nucleotide sequence: TGTGCCAGTAGTATAGTCCTCAACAGGGACGCTTTCTTT. The full variable domain, completed using reference TRBV19 and TRBJ1-1, is DGGITQSPKYLFRKEGQNVTLSCEQNLNHDAMYWYRQDPGQGLRLIYYSQIVNDFQKGDIAEGYSVSREKKESFPLTVTSAQKNPTAFYLCASSIVLNRDAFFGQGTRLTVV.

The chain couples TRBV20-1 to TRBJ1-6; TRBD1 matches at 7 bases. J lost 9 bases, V lost 0 bases, and 8 bases had no gene match. CDR1 and CDR2 from the germline V gene are DFQATT and SNEGSKA (reference sequence). There are 15 residues in the CDR3. CDR3 region: CSARDQGVMSSPLHF. CDR3 DNA: TGCAGTGCTAGAGATCAGGGGGTGATGAGTTCACCCCTCCACTTT.

This clonotype was seen at least ten times. V usage is TRBV30 and J usage is TRBJ2-1; 7 nucleotides align to TRBD2. The CDR3 sequence is 15 residues long. The V segment lost 4 bases and the J segment 1 base; nucleotides outside the gene matches: 7. Germline V gene sequence: CDR1 GTSNPN, CDR2 SVGIG (reference sequence). CDR3 loop: CAWTVAGVSYNEQFF. CDR3 sequence (DNA): TGTGCCTGGACTGTGGCGGGAGTATCCTACAATGAGCAGTTCTTC. The whole variable domain, remainder taken from reference TRBV30 and TRBJ2-1, is SQTIHQWPATLVQPVGSPLSLECTVEGTSNPNLYWYRQAAGRGLQLLFYSVGIGQISSEVPQNLSASRPQDRQFILSSKKLLLSDSGFYLCAWTVAGVSYNEQFFGPGTRLTVL.

This clonotype has at least ten counts. This sequence joins TRBV7-3 and TRBJ2-7; 7 nucleotides match TRBD1. The CDR3 length is 15 residues. V shed 2 bases, J shed 2 bases, and the junction held 6 bases outside the gene matches. Germline CDR1 is SGHTA and CDR2 is FQGTGA. The CDR3 nucleotides read TGTGCCAGCAGCTTAGAAGGGCAGGGGGCCTACGAGCAGTACTTC. Its protein product is CASSLEGQGAYEQYF.

Remarks on this clonotype: A much larger clone is a single base away; this may be a read error. This chain connects TRBV7-3 to TRBJ2-1; 10 positions agree with TRBD2. The CDR3 has 16 residues. Germline-derived CDR1 and CDR2 are SGHTA and FQGTGA. Written as DNA, the CDR3 is TGTGCCAGCAGCCCATCCGGGACTAGCGTCTACTATGAGCAGTTCTTC. It yields the protein CASSPSGTSVYYEQFF.

This clonotype has a count of ten or more. The chain carries TRBV7-8 and TRBJ1-5, with D unclear. Trimming shortened V by 7 bases and J by 5 bases, and 12 bases separated the two germline ends. Germline lookup yields CDR1 SGHVS and CDR2 FQNEAQ. This CDR3 is 13 amino acids long. CDR3 amino acids: CASTSRFDQPQHF. Written as DNA, the CDR3 is TGTGCCAGCACCTCTCGGTTCGATCAGCCCCAGCATTTT. Supplemented by reference TRBV7-8 and TRBJ1-5, the full variable domain reads GAGVSQSPRYKVAKRGQDVALRCDPISGHVSLFWYQQALGQGPEFLTYFQNEAQLDKSGLPSDRFFAERPEGSVSTLKIQRTQQEDSAVYLCASTSRFDQPQHFGDGTRLSIL.

This clonotype was counted ten times or more. This chain uses TRBV18 with TRBJ1-6; unclear D gene. Germline-derived CDR1 and CDR2 are KGHSH and LQKENI. The V end lost 2 bases, the J end lost 8 bases, and 10 bases lay between the germline ends. This CDR3 has 14 residues. The chain's CDR3 is CASSPEASDSPLHF. The CDR3, as DNA: TGTGCCAGCTCACCAGAAGCGTCAGATTCACCCCTCCACTTT.